The rows below give T cell receptor beta chains drawn from one sample of a study of blood T cell repertoires in COVID-19. Assay: immunoSEQ multiplex PCR; the TCRdb copy retains only in-frame clones and omits some. The sample contains 220,000 or so clones, about three quarters of which appear only once. Sequenced input: peripheral blood. These receptors were collected from a woman in her 70s with acute or convalescent COVID-19. The CDR3 runs from the conserved cysteine through the conserved F or W. D genes are given only for firm matches. Clone size is shown for a subset of rows, as once, few, many or a class of expanded clone.

>TRBV27|TRBJ2-3|TRBD1|-|15
TGTGCCAGCAGTTCTGAGGACAGGGTGGCAGATACGCAGTATTTT
CASSSEDRVADTQYF
>TRBV9|TRBJ2-6|-|-|16
TGTGCCAGCAGCGTTACCTCAGGGTCCGGGGCCAACGTCCTGACTTTC
CASSVTSGSGANVLTF
>TRBV28|TRBJ1-5|-|-|15
TGTGCCAGCAGTTTATTCCAGGGGTATGGTCAGCCCCAGCATTTT
CASSLFQGYGQPQHF
>TRBV25-1|TRBJ1-2|TRBD1|-|15
TGTGCCAGCAGTGAATACACAGGGGGCGCGGGAGGCTACACCTTC
CASSEYTGGAGGYTF
>TRBV24-1|TRBJ2-5|-|-|15
TGTGCCACCAGTGTCCAGGGAGGTGGCGAGGAGACCCAGTACTTC
CATSVQGGGEETQYF
>TRBV5-4|TRBJ2-5|-|-|14
TGTGCCAGCAGCTTGACTCAACCCCCAGAGACCCAGTACTTC
CASSLTQPPETQYF
>TRBV6-5|TRBJ2-5|TRBD2|-|15
TGTGCCAGTATCCCCGGACTAGCCGGGGAAGAGACCCAGTACTTC
CASIPGLAGEETQYF
>TRBV6-5|TRBJ2-3|TRBD2|-|14
TGTGCCAGCAGTTCTGGACTAGCGGGGGCCACGCAGTATTTT
CASSSGLAGATQYF
>TRBV18|TRBJ2-2|-|-|14
TGTGCCAGCTCCTCGGAGGCCGGGACCGGGGAGCTGTTTTTT
CASSSEAGTGELFF
>TRBV5-5|TRBJ1-4|-|few|13
TGTGCCAGCAGCTTCGTAGATAATGAAAAACTGTTTTTT
CASSFVDNEKLFF
>TRBV4-1|TRBJ2-1|TRBD2|-|15
TGCGCCAGCAGTCCGGGACTAGCGGGGTACAATGAGCAGTTCTTC
CASSPGLAGYNEQFF
>TRBV5-1|TRBJ2-1|TRBD2|-|17
TGCGCCAGCAGCTTCCTACCCACTAGCGGGAGGGGAGATGAGCAGTTCTTC
CASSFLPTSGRGDEQFF
>TRBV19|TRBJ1-5|TRBD1|-|15
TGTGCCAGTAGCCCCCAGGGACAGGGGGCCCAGCCCCAGCATTTT
CASSPQGQGAQPQHF
>TRBV29-1|TRBJ2-1|-|-|13
TGCAGCGCCCGACAGGTAATCTACAATGAGCAGTTCTTC
CSARQVIYNEQFF
>TRBV2|TRBJ2-1|TRBD1|-|15
TGTGCCAGCAGTTACCGGGACAGGGTGTACAATGAGCAGTTCTTC
CASSYRDRVYNEQFF
>TRBV28|TRBJ2-1|-|-|15
TGTGCCAGCAGTGTACCGAACCACAGTAGGAATGAGCAGTTCTTC
CASSVPNHSRNEQFF
>TRBV28|TRBJ2-7|TRBD1|many|14
TGTGCCAGCAGTTCCGGGACAGGTTCCTACGAGCAGTACTTC
CASSSGTGSYEQYF
>TRBV7-8|TRBJ1-5|-|-|13
TGTGCCAGCAGCCCAGGTGCGAGTCAGCCCCAGCATTTT
CASSPGASQPQHF
>TRBV7-3|TRBJ1-6|-|-|14
TGTGCCAGCAGCTTAAGGGGCCCCAATTCACCCCTCCACTTT
CASSLRGPNSPLHF
>TRBV28|TRBJ2-2|TRBD1|-|15
TGTGCCAGCAGTTTAATCAGGGGGCCGACCGGGGAGCTGTTTTTT
CASSLIRGPTGELFF
>TRBV7-9|TRBJ2-1|-|-|14
TGTGCCAGCAGCTTAAGTACAGGGTACAATGAGCAGTTCTTC
CASSLSTGYNEQFF
>TRBV7-8|TRBJ2-1|-|once|14
TGTGCCAGCAGTTTCGATAGCTCCTACAATGAGCAGTTCTTC
CASSFDSSYNEQFF
>TRBV4-1|TRBJ2-2|TRBD2|-|17
TGCGCCAGCAGCCAAGATTTTCGGGAGGGCATGCCCGGGGAGCTGTTTTTT
CASSQDFREGMPGELFF
>TRBV4-1|TRBJ2-3|TRBD1|-|17
TGCGCCAGCAGCCAAGACTGGACAGGGGGAGGCACAGATACGCAGTATTTT
CASSQDWTGGGTDTQYF
>TRBV15|TRBJ2-2|-|-|14
TGTGCCACCACAGGGAATTTTAACACCGGGGAGCTGTTTTTT
CATTGNFNTGELFF
>TRBV27|TRBJ2-2|TRBD2|-|19
TGTGCCAGCAGTCCCCGGGGCAGCCGGGAGCGGGACGACACCGGGGAGCTGTTTTTT
CASSPRGSRERDDTGELFF
>TRBV3-1/TRBV3-2|TRBJ2-2|-|-|16
TGTGCCAGCAGCCAAGCCGGGACTTGGAACACCGGGGAGCTGTTTTTT
CASSQAGTWNTGELFF
>TRBV5-4|TRBJ1-5|-|few|9
TGTGCCACCCCAGAGCCCCAGCATTTT
CATPEPQHF
>TRBV2|TRBJ2-1|TRBD2|-|15
TGTGCCAGCACCCTAGCGGGAGTCTATCACAATGAGCAGTTCTTC
CASTLAGVYHNEQFF
>TRBV10-3|TRBJ2-7|TRBD1|-|14
TGTGCCATCAGTACCGGGACAGGGAACCACGAGCAGTACTTC
CAISTGTGNHEQYF
>TRBV29-1|TRBJ2-2|-|-|12
TGCAGCGTTGAAATAGGGGCCGGGGAGCTGTTTTTT
CSVEIGAGELFF
>TRBV9|TRBJ1-3|-|-|15
TGTGCCAGCAGCCCTGGACAGTTCTCTGGAAACACCATATATTTT
CASSPGQFSGNTIYF
>TRBV19|TRBJ2-7|TRBD2|-|14
TGTGCCAGTAGTAGGACTAGCGGGATCTACGAGCAGTACTTC
CASSRTSGIYEQYF
>TRBV7-2|TRBJ1-3|-|-|17
TGTGCCAGCAGCTCCTCAAATCTGTCCCGAGCGGGAAACACCATATATTTT
CASSSSNLSRAGNTIYF
>TRBV7-7|TRBJ2-2|-|-|14
TGTGCTAGCAGCTTAGGTCTGAACACCGGGGAGCTGTTTTTT
CASSLGLNTGELFF
>TRBV3-1/TRBV3-2|TRBJ1-1|TRBD1|-|15
TGTGCCAGCAGCCAAGTCGGCGCAGGGGGCGGTGAAGCTTTCTTT
CASSQVGAGGGEAFF
>TRBV11-2|TRBJ1-1|-|-|13
TGTGCCAGCAGCTCCTTCTACGGGACTGAAGCTTTCTTT
CASSSFYGTEAFF
>TRBV18|TRBJ1-4|TRBD1|-|15
TGTGCCAGCTCACCTCTGGGACAGTCTAATGAAAAACTGTTTTTT
CASSPLGQSNEKLFF
>TRBV5-1|TRBJ1-3|-|-|14
TGCGCCAGCAGCTTCGGGACATTTGGAAACACCATATATTTT
CASSFGTFGNTIYF
>TRBV29-1|TRBJ1-1|-|-|15
TGCAGCGTTGAACTAGGGGAAGAGGTGAACACTGAAGCTTTCTTT
CSVELGEEVNTEAFF
>TRBV27|TRBJ1-1|-|-|11
TGTGCCAGCAGTTTATACGGTGAAGCTTTCTTT
CASSLYGEAFF
>TRBV7-9|TRBJ1-5|-|-|13
TGTGCCAGCAGCCGAACAGGGAATCAGCCCCAGCATTTT
CASSRTGNQPQHF